This T cell receptor (beta chain) came from a study of blood T cells in healthy people across ages. Overall study findings and caveats: A conclusive naive versus antigen-experienced comparison was prevented by the unsorted PBMCs.

The germline V gene has CDR1 MNHNS and CDR2 SASEGT. CDR3 length: 15 residues. V was pared by 1 base and J by 4 bases, with 11 bases between. Then a second PCR, running about 6 to 12 cycles, was carried out with a sample-barcoded 5' primer and a J-beta primer mix. TCRdb reprocessed the 5' RACE reads via MiXCR and lists one record per CDR3 protein. Of roughly 1.7 million distinct CDR3 sequences listed, about 35% are singletons. About this clonotype itself: The antigen remains undetermined.

The chain is built from TRBV6-1 and TRBJ1-3, with D possibly being TRBD1 (5 bases). The origin of this receptor is a woman aged 25 to 39 in good health. The sequenced sample consisted of blood. The DNA for the CDR3 is TGTGCCAGCAGTGAAGGGGCAGGGAGGGGAAACACCATATATTTT. Protein: CASSEGAGRGNTIYF.